This T cell receptor (beta chain) was sequenced in a study of OX40 agonist ivuxolimab in advanced cancers. V was shortened by 6 bases and J by 5 bases, with 17 bases between the two germline ends. The length of the CDR3 is 15 residues. The germline V gene has CDR1 MDHEN and CDR2 SYDVKM. Using immunoSEQ multiplex PCR, the repertoire was profiled, and TCRdb retains in-frame clones only, with some absent. The repertoire includes 40,000 or so clones, about four fifths of them detected once, and approximately 15% sits in the top ten. This sequence joins TRBV28 and TRBJ2-1, with TRBD2 as a possible D gene (6 bases). The receptor was isolated from an adult with an advanced solid tumor such as melanoma, head and neck, liver or kidney cancer. Sequenced here: CD4+ or CD8+ T cells sorted from blood, sampled in a trial of the OX40 agonist ivuxolimab. The CDR3 region has the DNA TGTGCCAGCAGCCCGAGTGGGACTGGAAACAATGAGCAGTTCTTC. Translation gives CASSPSGTGNNEQFF.